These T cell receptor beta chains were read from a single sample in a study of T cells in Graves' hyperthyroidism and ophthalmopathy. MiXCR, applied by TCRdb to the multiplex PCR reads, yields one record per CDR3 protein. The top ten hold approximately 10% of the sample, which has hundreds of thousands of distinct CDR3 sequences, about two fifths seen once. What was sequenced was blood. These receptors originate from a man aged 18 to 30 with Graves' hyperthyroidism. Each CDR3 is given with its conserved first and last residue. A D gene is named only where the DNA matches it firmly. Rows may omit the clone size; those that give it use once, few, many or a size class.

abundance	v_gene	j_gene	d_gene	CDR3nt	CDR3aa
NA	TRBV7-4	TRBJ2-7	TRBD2	TGTGCCAGCAGCTTCAGCGGGGGAATCTACGAGCAGTACTTC	CASSFSGGIYEQYF
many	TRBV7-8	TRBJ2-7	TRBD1	TGTGCCAGCAGCCTACAGGGGCTAAACTACGAGCAGTACTTC	CASSLQGLNYEQYF
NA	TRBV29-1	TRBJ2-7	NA	TGCAGCGTTGACGTCGGGTCCTACGAGCAGTACTTC	CSVDVGSYEQYF
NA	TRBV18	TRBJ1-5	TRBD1	TGTGCCAGCTCGCCAACAGGGGTATACAATCAGCCCCAGCATTTT	CASSPTGVYNQPQHF
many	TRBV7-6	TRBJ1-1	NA	TGTGCCAGCAGCTTTGGAGGAAATGAAGCTTTCTTT	CASSFGGNEAFF
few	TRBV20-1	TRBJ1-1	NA	TGCAGTGCACACCCGGGGGGGGCCACTGAAGCTTTCTTT	CSAHPGGATEAFF
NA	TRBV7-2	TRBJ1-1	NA	TGTGCCAGCATCCTCCTGACAGTCACTGAAGCTTTCTTT	CASILLTVTEAFF
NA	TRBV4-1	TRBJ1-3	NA	TGCGCCAGCAGCCAAGCGGGTGGAGACACCATATATTTT	CASSQAGGDTIYF
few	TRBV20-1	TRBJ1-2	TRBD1	TGCAGTGCGGTTGGACAGGACCTAACTAACTATGGCTACACCTTC	CSAVGQDLTNYGYTF
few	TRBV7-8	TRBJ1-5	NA	TGTGCCAGCAGCTCCGTCGGGATCAATCAGCCCCAGCATTTT	CASSSVGINQPQHF
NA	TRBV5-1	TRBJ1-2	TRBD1	TGCGCCAGCAGCTGGGGGACAGCCAGAGGGGGCTACACCTTC	CASSWGTARGGYTF